In this sample, the clone carrying this T cell receptor (beta chain) turned up once. The antigen remains unidentified. The V gene's germline CDR1 is SGHNT and CDR2 YENEEA. This CDR3 comprises 15 residues. V lost 5 bases to trimming and J lost 0 bases, with 11 bases between them. The data belong to a study of shared clonotypes between healthy human individuals. General study findings and limits: Larger estimated richness was generally recorded for naive subsets relative to memory subsets. Clonotypes shared by all four sorted-subset donors had higher generation probabilities than non-shared clonotypes.

The authors ran the assay at deep level. TCRdb keeps only in-frame clones here, not all; method: immunoSEQ multiplex PCR. The table includes approximately 1.4 million clones, about 98% detected once. Nashville, Tennessee was home to all donors, who were Caucasian adults. The TCR was taken from a man aged 30-40 years in good health. The chain combines TRBV11-3 with TRBJ2-1, with D hard to call. The sample taken for sequencing was naive CD4+ T cells sorted from blood. Stated subset: CD45RA+ positively selected. The CDR3 nucleotides read TGTGCCAGCAGCCACCGGGCCTCCTCCTACAATGAGCAGTTCTTC. Protein product: CASSHRASSYNEQFF.